Listed below are T cell receptor beta chains from one sample, sequenced in a study of blood T cell repertoires in COVID-19. Profiling relied on immunoSEQ multiplex PCR, and the TCRdb table lists in-frame clones only, not all of them. The sample consists of 140,000 to 150,000 clones, roughly 90% of them appearing once. The specimen was PBMCs or T cells enriched from blood (not recorded which). The receptor set was obtained from a woman in her 30s with acute COVID-19. Each CDR3 is given with its conserved first and last residue. The D gene is left open where the match is weak. Clone size is shown for a subset of rows, as once, few, many or a class of expanded clone.

>TRBJ2-1|-|TRBV7-3|-
CASSIGTYNEQFF
TGTGCCAGCAGCATCGGGACCTACAATGAGCAGTTCTTC
>TRBJ2-7|-|TRBV7-2|TRBD1
CASSLVTGGSYEQYF
TGTGCCAGCAGCTTAGTAACAGGGGGGTCCTACGAGCAGTACTTC
>TRBJ1-1|-|TRBV5-6|-
CASSLSEGLMTEAFF
TGTGCCAGCAGCTTGTCGGAGGGGCTTATGACTGAAGCTTTCTTT
>TRBJ1-5|-|TRBV28|-
CATLLSNQPQHF
TGTGCCACCCTCCTTAGCAATCAGCCCCAGCATTTT
>TRBJ2-2|-|TRBV24-1|-
CATSETGNAGELFF
TGTGCCACCAGTGAAACAGGGAATGCCGGGGAGCTGTTTTTT
>TRBJ2-7|-|TRBV20-1|TRBD2
CSASGVRREGHYEQYF
TGCAGTGCTAGTGGCGTGAGGAGGGAGGGCCACTACGAGCAGTACTTC
>TRBJ2-1|-|TRBV10-3|TRBD2
CAISGGTSGYNEQFF
TGTGCCATCAGTGGAGGGACTAGCGGATACAATGAGCAGTTCTTC
>TRBJ2-7|few|TRBV19|-
CASSEGYEQYF
TGTGCCAGTAGTGAGGGTTACGAGCAGTACTTC
>TRBJ1-6|-|TRBV10-3|-
CAISESIQANSPLHF
TGTGCCATCAGTGAGTCGATTCAGGCGAATTCACCCCTCCACTTT
>TRBJ2-7|-|TRBV2|TRBD2
CASSIAGGDNSYEQYF
TGTGCCAGCAGTATCGCCGGGGGGGACAACTCCTACGAGCAGTACTTC
>TRBJ1-2|few|TRBV16|TRBD1
CASSPGTGLNYGYTF
TGTGCCAGCAGCCCCGGGACAGGACTTAACTATGGCTACACCTTC
>TRBJ2-7|-|TRBV6-5|-
CASRRSEADYEQYF
TGTGCCAGTCGCCGGTCGGAGGCCGACTACGAGCAGTACTTC
>TRBJ1-4|-|TRBV5-6|-
CASSIATNEKLFF
TGTGCCAGCAGTATCGCAACTAATGAAAAACTGTTTTTT
>TRBJ1-1|-|TRBV18|TRBD1
CASSRGQPNTEAFF
TGTGCCAGCTCACGGGGACAGCCGAACACTGAAGCTTTCTTT
>TRBJ2-5|-|TRBV2|-
CASSVQGGETQYF
TGTGCCAGCAGCGTACAGGGAGGGGAGACCCAGTACTTC
>TRBJ1-6|-|TRBV7-2|TRBD1
CASNLGTAYNSPLHF
TGTGCCAGCAACCTAGGGACAGCTTATAATTCACCCCTCCACTTT
>TRBJ2-7|-|TRBV28|TRBD1
CASSLSGTANYEQYF
TGTGCCAGCAGTTTATCCGGGACAGCTAACTACGAGCAGTACTTC
>TRBJ1-1|-|TRBV28|TRBD1
CASSPLGQGFDNTEAFF
TGTGCCAGCAGCCCCCTAGGACAGGGCTTTGATAACACTGAAGCTTTCTTT
>TRBJ1-5|-|TRBV5-6|TRBD1
CASSITGTGYQPQHF
TGTGCCAGCAGCATAACCGGGACAGGTTATCAGCCCCAGCATTTT
>TRBJ2-5|-|TRBV6-1|-
CASSEFGQETQYF
TGTGCCAGCAGTGAATTCGGGCAAGAGACCCAGTACTTC
>TRBJ2-2|-|TRBV6-4|-
CASRRTHGTGELFF
TGTGCCTCCCGGAGGACTCATGGGACCGGGGAGCTGTTTTTT
>TRBJ2-1|-|TRBV15|TRBD2
CATSRVSGSPHEQFF
TGTGCCACCAGCAGAGTAAGCGGGAGCCCCCATGAGCAGTTCTTC
>TRBJ2-3|-|TRBV27|-
CASSFGGRTDTQYF
TGTGCCAGCAGTTTTGGAGGGAGAACAGATACGCAGTATTTT
>TRBJ2-7|-|TRBV19|TRBD1
CASSWAGGQGNAYEQYF
TGTGCCAGTAGCTGGGCCGGGGGACAGGGAAACGCCTACGAGCAGTACTTC
>TRBJ2-7|-|TRBV27|-
CASSLIGGEQYF
TGTGCCAGCAGTTTAATCGGAGGCGAGCAGTACTTC
>TRBJ1-2|-|TRBV5-1|-
CASSLSLPRGSGYTF
TGCGCCAGCAGCTTGTCTTTACCCAGGGGAAGCGGCTACACCTTC